This T cell receptor (beta chain) was identified during a study of OX40 agonist ivuxolimab in advanced cancers. Across the study: The study treated patients with ivuxolimab, an agonistic anti-OX40 (CD134) antibody. Points from the study as a whole: The CD4+ and CD8+ T cells in the blood had expanded clonally by week 6 at 0.1 to 3.0 mg/kg.

As to this clone: Its matching antigen is unknown.

Produced via immunoSEQ multiplex PCR; TCRdb's table is partial and in-frame only. The sample comprises 55,000 to 70,000 clones, approximately 87% of which are singletons, and around 3.2% rests with the top ten. V trimming: 3 bases; J trimming: 0 bases; junction bases outside the gene matches: 13. Per germline, CDR1 MNHEY and CDR2 SMNVEV (reference sequence). The CDR3 totals 20 residues. The specimen comprised CD4+ or CD8+ T cells sorted from blood, sampled in a trial of the OX40 agonist ivuxolimab. This chain uses TRBV27 with TRBJ2-6; TRBD1 matches 8 bases. This sequence originates from an adult with an advanced solid tumor such as melanoma, head and neck, liver or kidney cancer. The CDR3 region is CASSFFFPGQVASGANVLTF. The CDR3, as DNA: TGTGCCAGCAGTTTTTTTTTCCCGGGACAGGTGGCCTCTGGGGCCAACGTCCTGACTTTC. The whole variable domain, filled in from reference TRBV27 and TRBJ2-6, reads EAQVTQNPRYLITVTGKKLTVTCSQNMNHEYMSWYRQDPGLGLRQIYYSMNVEVTDKGDVPEGYKVSRKEKRNFPLILESPSPNQTSLYFCASSFFFPGQVASGANVLTFGAGSRLTVL.